This entry is about one T cell receptor beta chain. The CDR3 totals 10 residues. Looked up from germline, CDR1 is MNHEY and CDR2 is SMNVEV (reference sequence). V lost 11 bases, J lost 4 bases, and 9 bases lay in between. The data derive from a study of blood T cell repertoires in COVID-19. Study as a whole: T cells, B-cell-depleted T cells, or PBMCs provided the cDNA or gDNA that served as material.

Source study methods: The authors estimated nucleated cell counts from reference gene primer amplification. Sequencing used immunoSEQ multiplex PCR; TCRdb keeps in-frame clones, though not all of them. V, J and clone size were drawn from that table, and D and trimming were deduced from the DNA. This table holds about 300,000 clones, around 85% found once. The sequence was obtained from a young woman who had been exposed to COVID-19. The chain recombines TRBV27 with TRBJ2-7; perhaps TRBD2 as D (5 bases). Material for sequencing was PBMCs or T cells enriched from blood (not recorded which). The CDR3 nucleotides are TGTGCCGCCGGGATTTACGAGCAGTACTTC. This translates into CAAGIYEQYF.